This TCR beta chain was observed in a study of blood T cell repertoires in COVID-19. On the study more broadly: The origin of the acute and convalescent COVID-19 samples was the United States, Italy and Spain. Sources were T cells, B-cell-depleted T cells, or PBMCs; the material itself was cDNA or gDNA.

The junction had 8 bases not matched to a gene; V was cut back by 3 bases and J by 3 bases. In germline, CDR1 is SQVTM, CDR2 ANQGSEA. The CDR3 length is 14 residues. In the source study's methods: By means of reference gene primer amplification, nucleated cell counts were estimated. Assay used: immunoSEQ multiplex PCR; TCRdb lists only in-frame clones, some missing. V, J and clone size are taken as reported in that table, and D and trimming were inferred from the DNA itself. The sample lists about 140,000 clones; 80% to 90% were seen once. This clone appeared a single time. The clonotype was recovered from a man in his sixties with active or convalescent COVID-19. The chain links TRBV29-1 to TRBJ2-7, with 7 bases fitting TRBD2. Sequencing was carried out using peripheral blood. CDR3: CSVEGEGDGYEQYF. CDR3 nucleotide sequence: TGCAGCGTTGAGGGGGAGGGAGACGGCTACGAGCAGTACTTC.